This TCR beta chain was sequenced for a study of technical replicates of blood from a few donors. V lost 1 base and J lost 7, with 8 bases in between. Germline V gene lookup returns CDR1 MNHEY and CDR2 SVGAGI. The CDR3 extends over 12 amino acids. Sequenced by immunoSEQ multiplex PCR; TCRdb stores in-frame clones only, minus some. The sample has roughly 80,000 clones; 96% are singletons. This clone appeared a single time. The sample was T cells isolated from PBMCs. This sequence originates from a human donor in good health. The chain couples TRBV6-5 to TRBJ2-7; possibly TRBD2 for D (5 bases). The DNA for the CDR3 is TGTGCCAGCAGTTACTTGGGCGGGGAGCAGTACTTC. Translation: CASSYLGGEQYF.